The source of this TCR beta chain is a study of graft-versus-host responses after intestinal transplantation. Turning to the study itself: Each patient got anti-thymocyte globulin induction, then tacrolimus and steroids for around three years. General study points: The recipient marrow held GvH clones, and some of them showed up first in ileum or blood.

The CDR3 is 11 amino acids. The ends were cut back, 3 bases at V and 2 bases at J, with 1 base in the middle. Germline V gene lookup returns CDR1 SEHNR and CDR2 FQNEAQ (reference sequence). Details on this clone: The antigen is undetermined. This same CDR3 is encoded by further DNA sequences in the sample.

The method was immunoSEQ multiplex PCR; TCRdb's version includes in-frame clones alone and lacks a portion of them. The sample carries roughly 97,000 clones, roughly 84% recorded once. The receptor was isolated from a human donor who received an intestinal transplant. V and J are TRBV7-9 and TRBJ2-5; D gene unclear. The starting material was unstimulated CD4+ T cells sorted from spleen or lymph node cells, obtained before intestinal transplant. CDR3 loop: CASSLQETQYF. CDR3 bases: TGTGCCAGCAGCTTGCAAGAGACCCAGTACTTC.